The 3 T cell receptor beta chains below come from one sample, sequenced in a study of blood T cell repertoires in COVID-19. Sequenced by immunoSEQ multiplex PCR; TCRdb stores in-frame clones only, minus some. The sample carries approximately 210,000 clones, 70% to 85% recorded once. Sequenced material: PBMCs or T cells enriched from blood (not recorded which). The source is a man aged 40-55 years who had recovered from COVID-19.

The DNA for the CDR3 is TGTGCCAGCAGTTACTCGAGGACAGGGAGTTATTCACCCCTCCACTTT. Translation gives CASSYSRTGSYSPLHF. The chain carries TRBV6-2 or TRBV6-3 and TRBJ1-6; the match to TRBD1 covers 8 bases. This CDR3 is 16 amino acids long. Germline V gives CDR1 MNHEY, CDR2 SVGEGT. The J segment lost 8 bases and the V segment lost 0 bases, leaving 6 bases of the junction unmatched.

This chain joins TRBV9 and TRBJ1-5, with 8 bases aligning to TRBD1. Losses at the gene ends were 2 bases for V and 7 bases for J; bases not matched to a gene: 8. The CDR3 has 15 amino acids. Germline V gives CDR1 SGDLS, CDR2 YYNGEE. Here the CDR3 DNA reads TGTGCCAGCAGCGTCTCGACAGGGGAAGGACAGCCCCAGCATTTT. Amino acids: CASSVSTGEGQPQHF.

The chain joins TRBV18 to TRBJ2-6, with D possibly TRBD1 on 6 matching bases. The V gene's germline CDR1 is KGHSH and CDR2 LQKENI. CDR3 length: 17 amino acids. With 2 bases removed from V and 0 bases from J, the gap between germline ends came to 11 bases. This CDR3 is CASSPVGQISGANVLTF. Written as DNA, the CDR3 is TGTGCCAGCTCACCAGTAGGACAGATCTCTGGGGCCAACGTCCTGACTTTC. Complete variable domain (other parts from reference TRBV18 and TRBJ2-6): NAGVMQNPRHLVRRRGQEARLRCSPMKGHSHVYWYRQLPEEGLKFMVYLQKENIIDESGMPKERFSAEFPKEGPSILRIQQVVRGDSAAYFCASSPVGQISGANVLTFGAGSRLTVL.